This TCR beta chain came from a study of cytomegalovirus exposure and HLA in healthy donors (dated by TCRdb to 2016 to 2017). Looking at the study overall: In an earlier analysis of under 600 of the donors, 250 to 300 Gb of sequence data and about 110 million unique TCR beta sequences from some 170 million T cells were reported. An early release that covered several hundred HLA-typed donors contained around 300 gigabases of sequencing data and tens of millions of unique TCR sequences. Of the roughly 400 genotyped donors, 65% to 90% fell in the genetic ancestry cluster associated with self-reported Caucasian donors. The study aimed to test whether signatures of past pathogen exposure could be identified by cataloging public T cell receptors. The study used immunosequencing to profile the T cell repertoires of around 600 subjects and linked those repertoires to cytomegalovirus serostatus. Besides the first cohort of 666 subjects, a separate validation cohort made up of over a hundred different subjects was used. The study combined high-throughput TCR immunosequencing, statistical association of individual TCRs with disease status, and machine learning to predict cytomegalovirus infection status. A later analysis re-examined previously published TCR beta repertoires from more than 550 donors and added high-resolution HLA genotyping to investigate patterns of TCR occurrence. The later analysis used no new phenotypic data to find candidate immune exposures, relying instead on TCR beta sequences and their occurrence across donors. In an earlier analysis of over 550 of the donors, high-throughput TCR beta sequencing was used to judge whether each TCR beta V gene segment behaved as functional or pseudogenic. Alongside the repertoire data, information on donor age, sex, ethnicity and CMV serostatus was compiled. Genome-wide SNP genotypes for about 55% of the 666 donors were used in a later genetic analysis, which treated that subset as a discovery cohort. Every discovery cohort repertoire had been produced on one sequencing platform. HLA typing covered class I and class II loci at four-digit resolution. The number of typed donors differed by locus: roughly 629-640 for A, B, C, DRB1 and DQB1; some 500 for DQA1; 606 for DPA1; and about 470 for DPB1. Four to six DR-DQ haplotypes were handled as single units for association and clustering, since linkage in the cohort was strong. Among some 410 genotyped donors of the cohort, an average of around 250,000 unique TCR beta nucleotide sequences was sequenced per donor, of which roughly 17% were non-productive. Results the study describes overall, beyond this receptor: The sequencing pipeline was judged likely to have produced a cluster of highly shared sequence variants as a technical artifact. In a later analysis, several top co-occurrence clusters were reported to appear linked to parvovirus B19, influenza, CMV and Epstein-Barr virus. The classifier was reported to diagnose cytomegalovirus status with high specificity and sensitivity in both the original cohort and the validation cohort. Because HLA typing was missing for some donors at each locus, association tests included only the typed subset. A later analysis associated 15,000 or so TCR beta sequences with specific HLA alleles at a false discovery rate of 0.05. Broadly in line with IMGT annotations, most TCR beta V segments showed up in productive rearrangements about 87% or about 30% of the time in an earlier analysis of some 590 of the donors. A later analysis found that most CMV-associated TCR beta chains appeared HLA-restricted, with HLA associations seemingly driven largely by CMV exposure. Only TCR beta chains were sequenced in this cohort, and the absence of alpha or paired-chain data limited detectable features. An association between a missense DCLRE1C variant and V-gene and J-gene trimming of TCR beta chains was found in a later genetic analysis and replicated in an independent cohort. While some public TCRs were present in many individuals, most TCR sequences turned up only very rarely across donors. Immune exposure information for the cohort was limited to CMV serostatus. Presence/absence analyses assumed roughly uniform sequencing depth across donors, an assumption that may not hold. According to a later genetic analysis, donors in an Asian-associated ancestry cluster had fewer N-insertions in productive TCRs than the approximately 670-donor mean. Compared with equally common non-associated chains, HLA-associated TCR beta chains in a later analysis were more clonally expanded and had lower generation probabilities. The earlier analysis of some 540 of the donors excluded some 16 rarely observed V segments, including chromosome 9 orphons, because counts were too low. A further reported finding was that TCR beta sequences accurately predicted the HLA-A and HLA-B alleles for most subjects in the first cohort. It was suggested by the authors that the approach could potentially be generalized to other disease states and immunological phenotypes. Assigning TCR associations to individual alleles was difficult when HLA alleles, especially DR and DQ, strongly co-occurred. According to a later analysis, TCR association rates differed among HLA loci, with DRB1 alleles showing the most associated TCRs and HLA-C alleles showing the fewest. Correlated functional status among segregating V segments might be attributable to linkage disequilibrium, but an unknown experimental factor could not be ruled out. A few of the identified cytomegalovirus-associated TCR beta chains were confirmed in vitro to be specific for cytomegalovirus antigens. In the study, around 150 TCR beta chains were listed as associated with cytomegalovirus.

The library was produced with the immunoSEQ multiplex PCR assay. A mixture of 60 forward primers for TCR Vbeta segments and 13 reverse primers for TCR Jbeta segments was used in the multiplex PCR. The CDR3 region of rearranged TCR beta genes was amplified from genomic DNA with a multiplex PCR assay. The amplified TCR beta libraries were sequenced on the Illumina HiSeq System as 87-base-pair reads. In the paper's pipeline: A later analysis tallied 80 million to 95 million unique TCR beta chains across the 600 to 700 repertoires, and about 10 million of those chains were shared by two or more donors. Raw reads were error-corrected and collapsed into unique sequences by a nearest-neighbor algorithm in which closely related sequences were merged to remove PCR and sequencing errors. To assign V, D and J gene segments, CDR3 sequences were aligned to IMGT reference sequences. Each retained sequence needed at least a six-nucleotide match to both a V gene segment and a J gene segment. A rearrangement counted as productive if the CDR3 had no stop codons and remained in frame with V and J, and every other rearrangement counted as non-productive. Following IMGT convention, CDR3 was defined as the stretch from the second conserved V-encoded cysteine to the conserved J-encoded phenylalanine. Sequences without an unambiguous match to a single V gene segment were excluded from the earlier analysis of several hundred of the donors. In an earlier analysis of about 590 of the donors, a V segment was called functional when productive rearrangements were above 56.7%, and segregating when the standard deviation between donors exceeded 5%. To diagnose cytomegalovirus status from the catalog of TCR beta chain sequences, a statistical classification framework was built. In a later analysis, V and J genes were assigned by comparing TCR nucleotide sequences against IMGT/GENE-DB human TR gene sequences. In a later analysis, CDR3 sequences and most-parsimonious VDJ recombination scenarios were assigned using the TCRdist pipeline. In a later analysis, each TCR beta chain was defined by its CDR3 amino acid sequence together with its V-gene family, and reads lacking a unique V-gene family were excluded. A later analysis removed 592 highly shared, low-generation-probability nucleotide sequences to deal with suspected cross-contamination and a sequencing artifact. A later analysis calculated a clonal expansion index for each public chain from normalized within-repertoire ranks of inferred template counts. A later analysis computed generation probabilities with a VDJ recombination model fitted to out-of-frame rearrangements, and checked the results against IGoR. In a later analysis, TCR-TCR, TCR-HLA and TCR-CMV co-occurrence was scored with hypergeometric tests, and a repertoire-size bias correction was applied to TCR pairs. A later analysis estimated false discovery rates by permuting HLA or CMV assignments 20 times. In a later analysis, co-occurring TCRs were grouped using DBSCAN, and TCRdist sequence similarity was added for clustering within HLA-allele-positive subsets. Repertoires with fewer than 30,000 or more than 120,000 public chains, plus five repertoires with anomalous nucleotide sharing, were excluded from co-occurrence clustering. TCRdb provides this immuneACCESS table in a form limited to in-frame rearrangements. Some clones are lacking; in checked studies, under half of them reflect an unresolved V gene, and why the rest are absent is not known. The D gene and trimming were derived from the DNA, and the V and J assignments and clone size from that table. This sample has under 110,000 clones in its table, and under 80% of those were observed once. The ten largest clonotypes hold 4.1% of the sample.

The cohort consisted of approximately 670 healthy bone marrow donors. Cohort members were all nominally healthy when sampled, although unrecorded immune exposures were likely present. The donor tested CMV seronegative and was one of the 352 seronegative cohort members. Every donor gave a peripheral blood sample, and the peripheral blood mononuclear cells from that sample were used for TCR beta sequencing. Genomic DNA was extracted from the blood cell samples with the Qiagen DNeasy Blood Extraction Kit. A note on this clone: Its antigen is unknown. No much larger clonotype is one base removed from it; base qualities were not supplied. Distinct nucleotide sequences in the sample also encode this CDR3.

The specimen sequenced was PBMCs. This TCR was sampled from a man in his forties in good health and CMV-seronegative.

The sequenced DNA: TGTGCCAGTAGTATGGGCGGGACAGGGCCTGGAAACACCATATATTTT. Its amino acids are CASSMGGTGPGNTIYF. The rearranged chain carries TRBV19 and TRBJ1-3, and 9 junctional nucleotides match TRBD1. The V end gives up 3 bases and the J end 2 bases, leaving 5 bases in the junction not matched to a gene. Inclusive of the bounding cysteine and phenylalanine, the CDR3 is 16 residues long. The sequence is cut down to CDR3 DNA, 48 bases in frame from base 1. The CDR1 and CDR2 encoded by the germline V gene (reference sequence) are LNHDA and SQIVND. Outside the CDR3, residues come from the reference TRBV19 and TRBJ1-3 proteins, so the full variable domain is: DGGITQSPKYLFRKEGQNVTLSCEQNLNHDAMYWYRQDPGQGLRLIYYSQIVNDFQKGDIAEGYSVSREKKESFPLTVTSAQKNPTAFYLCASSMGGTGPGNTIYFGEGSWLTVV.